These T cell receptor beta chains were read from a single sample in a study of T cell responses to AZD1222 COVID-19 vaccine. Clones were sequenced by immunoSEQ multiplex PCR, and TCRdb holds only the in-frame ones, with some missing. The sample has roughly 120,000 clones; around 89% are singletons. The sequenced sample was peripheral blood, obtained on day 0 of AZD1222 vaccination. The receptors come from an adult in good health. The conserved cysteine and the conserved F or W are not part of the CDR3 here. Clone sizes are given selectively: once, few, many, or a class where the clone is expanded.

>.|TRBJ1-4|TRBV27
ASSLLGPTTNEKLF
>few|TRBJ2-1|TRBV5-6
ASSLDRGSSYNEQF
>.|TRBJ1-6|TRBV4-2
ASSQDQGSVSYNSPLH
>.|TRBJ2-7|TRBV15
ATSRDPSGGYEQY
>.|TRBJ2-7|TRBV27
ASSLKKSYEQY
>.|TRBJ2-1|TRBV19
ASSTLLPSGGSNEQF
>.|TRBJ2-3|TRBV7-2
ASSLAGTSGVTDTQY
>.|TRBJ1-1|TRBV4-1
ASSQGQGPGTEAF
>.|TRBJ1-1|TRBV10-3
AIKPRGSGGDTEAF
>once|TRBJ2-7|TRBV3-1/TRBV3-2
ASRQTGGSYEQY
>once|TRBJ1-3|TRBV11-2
ASSLEGVAGNTIY
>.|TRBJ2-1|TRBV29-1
SVELKQGFHYNEQF
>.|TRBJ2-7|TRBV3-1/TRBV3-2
ASSHRDRVYEQY
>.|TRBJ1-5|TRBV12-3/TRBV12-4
ASRTDSNQPQH
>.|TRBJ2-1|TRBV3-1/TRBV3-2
ASSFAPRTGNEQF
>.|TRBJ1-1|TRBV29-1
SALRVANTEAF
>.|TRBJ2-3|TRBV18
ASSPPVLTDTQY
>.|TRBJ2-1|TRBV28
ASTVVTGVNNEQF
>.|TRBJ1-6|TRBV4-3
ASSQYRENSPLH
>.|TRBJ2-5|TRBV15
ATSGLARQETQY
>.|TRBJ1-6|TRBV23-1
ASSQSREGSYNSPLH
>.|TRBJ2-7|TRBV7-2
ASSPRRVYEQY
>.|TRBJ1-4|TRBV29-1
PPLPGDI
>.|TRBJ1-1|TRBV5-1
ASSPFQNTEAF
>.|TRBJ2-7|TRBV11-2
ASSFEAGDYEQY
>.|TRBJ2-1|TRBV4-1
ASSQTGDEQF
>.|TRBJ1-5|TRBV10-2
ASTSGVGNQPQH
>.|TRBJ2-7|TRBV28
ASSPGRTTAYEQY
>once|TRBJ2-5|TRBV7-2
ASARTNQETQY
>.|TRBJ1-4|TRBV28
ASRTGQGIEKLF
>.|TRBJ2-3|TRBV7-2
ASSLVGGQGSDTQY
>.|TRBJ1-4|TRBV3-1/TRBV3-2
ASSQGTGALFIEKLF
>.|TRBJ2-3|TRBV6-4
ASSDTGEITDTQY
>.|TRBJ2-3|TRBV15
ATSRDLMNSGKDTQY
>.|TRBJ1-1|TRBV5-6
ASTDSGAGTEAF
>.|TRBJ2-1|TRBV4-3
ASSQELAGGKSSYNEQF
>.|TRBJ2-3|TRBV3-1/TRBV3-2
ASSQDLGTRDTQY
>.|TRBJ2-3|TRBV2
ASSGPFTDTQY
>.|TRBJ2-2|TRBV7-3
ASSLRTGELF
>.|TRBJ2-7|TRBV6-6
ASSYSDRPSY
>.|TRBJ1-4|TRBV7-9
ASSYRRTAEKLF
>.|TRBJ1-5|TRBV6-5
ASRYRGPNQPQH
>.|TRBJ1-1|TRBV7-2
ASSADRVNTEAF
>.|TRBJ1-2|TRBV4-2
ASSQDMSPEWAGYGYT
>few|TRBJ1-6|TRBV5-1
ASSPGTASWSSYNSPLH
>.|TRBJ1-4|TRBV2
ASRAQGSSSEKLF
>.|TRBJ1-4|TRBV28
ASRTTTGAVS
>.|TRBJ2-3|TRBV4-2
ASSQEGGGTDTQY